The 15 T cell receptor beta chains in this list originate from one sample, sequenced in a study of shared clonotypes between healthy human individuals. Some clones are missing from TCRdb's copy, which holds only in-frame ones; the method was immunoSEQ multiplex PCR. The sample includes 2,500,000 or so clones, about 92% seen only once; the top ten take over 0.12%. Input material: naive CD4+ T cells sorted from blood. Subset described: CD45RA+ positively selected. Receptors originate from a man aged 18 to 35 in good health.

The V and J genes are TRBV5-1 and TRBJ2-5, with a possible D match to TRBD2 (6 bases). Trimming removed 1 base from V and 3 bases from J, with 7 bases in between. The CDR3 is made up of 13 amino acids. Per germline, CDR1 SGHRS and CDR2 YFSETQ. The CDR3 region has the DNA TGCGCCAGCAGCTTGCAGCGGGAAGAGACCCAGTACTTC. As protein: CASSLQREETQYF.

CDR3 bases: TGTGCCAGCAGCCGTCGGGGCGGAGGAGCGGGCACCGGGGAGCTGTTTTTT. Its translation: CASSRRGGGAGTGELFF. This chain connects TRBV9 to TRBJ2-2, with a tentative D call TRBD2 (6 bases). The CDR3 has 17 residues. CDR1 SGDLS and CDR2 YYNGEE come from the germline V gene. V was clipped by 4 bases and J by 4 bases, with 20 bases between them.

The CDR3 nucleotides read TGTGCCTGGAGTGAAAGGACACTAACGTTGAACACTGAAGCTTTCTTT. It codes for CAWSERTLTLNTEAFF. The chain carries TRBV30 and TRBJ1-1; a weak D match, TRBD1 (5 bases). Trimming took off 1 base at V and 0 bases at J, with 15 bases between the two ends. The germline V gene has CDR1 GTSNPN and CDR2 SVGIG (reference sequence). The CDR3 totals 16 residues.

This clone appeared a single time. The chain employs TRBV6-5 and TRBJ1-2, with 9 bases aligning to TRBD1. Germline V gene lookup returns CDR1 MNHEY and CDR2 SVGAGI. The CDR3 contains 14 residues. V dropped 4 bases and J dropped 6; count of bases not matched to a gene: 6. This CDR3 reads CASSFPGQGHGYTF. The CDR3 DNA sequence: TGTGCCAGCAGTTTTCCGGGACAGGGACATGGCTACACCTTC.

The V and J genes are TRBV2 and TRBJ2-5; 8 bases align to TRBD2. The CDR3 covers 15 residues. Germline trimming cut 7 bases from V and 2 bases from J; bases unmatched to any gene: 9. Germline loops: CDR1 SNHLY, CDR2 FYNNEI. The CDR3 DNA reads TGTGCCAGCACCAAGGAGGTAGCGGGGCAAGAGACCCAGTACTTC. This sequence encodes CASTKEVAGQETQYF.

This clone was recorded only once. The chain recombines TRBV7-9 with TRBJ2-5; 8 positions match TRBD1. This CDR3 comprises 16 residues. The V segment lost 2 bases and the J segment 4 bases; nucleotides outside the gene matches: 9. Germline loops: CDR1 SEHNR, CDR2 FQNEAQ (reference sequence). Written as DNA, the CDR3 is TGTGCCAGCAGCTTAACCCGAACAGGGGGAGGAGAGACCCAGTACTTC. The encoded protein is CASSLTRTGGGETQYF.

The V and J genes are TRBV27 and TRBJ2-7, with D possibly being TRBD1 or TRBD2 (5 bases each). Germline values: CDR1 MNHEY, CDR2 SMNVEV (reference sequence). The length of the CDR3 is 14 residues. Trimming removed 4 bases at V and 2 bases at J, with 12 bases between. The CDR3 bases are TGTGCCAGCAGTTCCCGGGACGTTGCCTACGAGCAGTACTTC. Amino acid sequence: CASSSRDVAYEQYF.

J is TRBJ1-2 and V is TRBV6-1; D gene unclear. Germline V lookup: CDR1 MNHNS, CDR2 SASEGT. The CDR3 length is 13 residues. The ends were cut back, 0 bases at V and 4 bases at J, with 6 bases in the middle. CDR3 bases: TGTGCCAGCAGTGAAGCAGCTACCTATGGCTACACCTTC. Its translation: CASSEAATYGYTF.

The V and J genes are TRBV2 and TRBJ1-5; D might be TRBD1 (5 bases). There are 14 residues in the CDR3. Germline V gives CDR1 SNHLY, CDR2 FYNNEI. With 8 bases removed from V and 6 bases from J, the gap between germline ends came to 17 bases. The CDR3: CASGRQGDSQPQHF. CDR3 bases: TGTGCCAGCGGCAGGCAGGGAGATTCTCAGCCCCAGCATTTT.

The chain links TRBV6-1 to TRBJ1-1; no firm D call. The germline V gene encodes CDR1 MNHNS and CDR2 SASEGT. V shed 6 bases and J shed 0 bases, with 8 bases lying between them. This CDR3 is built from 13 residues. The CDR3 here is CASSGSLNTEAFF. CDR3 sequence (DNA): TGTGCCAGCAGCGGCAGCTTGAACACTGAAGCTTTCTTT.

The rearrangement links TRBV5-1 to TRBJ1-2; 9 nucleotides match TRBD1. V shed 1 base and J 4 bases; nucleotides not matched to a gene: 8. Per the germline V gene, CDR1 is SGHRS and CDR2 is YFSETQ. The CDR3 runs to 16 residues. CDR3 in amino acids: CASSLRGQGQGYGYTF. CDR3 bases: TGCGCCAGCAGCTTGAGGGGACAGGGTCAAGGCTATGGCTACACCTTC.

Comments on this clone: The junction departs from germline at one end; a sequencing error may be responsible. V gene TRBV5-4 combines with J gene TRBJ2-2; 7 nucleotides match TRBD2. The CDR3 has 14 amino acids. CDR1 is SGHNT and CDR2 is YYREEE in the germline V gene (reference sequence). For the CDR3, the DNA is TGTGCCAGCAGCTTGTCAGGGCAAGGCGGGGGGCTGTTTTTT. Amino acid sequence: CASSLSGQGGGLFF.

The V and J genes are TRBV5-1 and TRBJ2-7; 12 bases line up with TRBD1. The J segment lost 5 bases and the V segment lost 4 bases, leaving 10 bases of the junction unmatched. Germline CDR1 is SGHRS and CDR2 is YFSETQ. This CDR3 has 16 residues. The CDR3 here is CASSPLRDRGPNEQYF. Written as DNA, the CDR3 is TGCGCCAGCAGCCCCCTCCGGGACAGGGGGCCCAACGAGCAGTACTTC.

This chain joins TRBV5-5 and TRBJ2-1; 14 bases are a match to TRBD2. The V and J ends lost 4 bases and 4 bases, in that order; junction bases with no gene match: 10. The CDR3 extends over 18 amino acids. The germline gives CDR1 SGHKS, CDR2 YYEKEE (reference sequence). The CDR3 protein is CASSAGLAGGRKYNEQFF. The CDR3 bases are TGTGCCAGCAGCGCTGGACTAGCGGGAGGCCGAAAGTACAATGAGCAGTTCTTC.

V is TRBV30 and J is TRBJ2-7; 8 nucleotides align to TRBD1. Per germline, CDR1 GTSNPN and CDR2 SVGIG (reference sequence). CDR3 length equals 14 residues. V lost 5 bases, J lost 9 bases, and 15 bases stayed unmatched. The CDR3 region is CAWAPTGASFGQYF. In DNA form, the CDR3 reads TGTGCCTGGGCCCCGACAGGGGCCTCTTTCGGGCAGTACTTC.